Given below is one T cell receptor (beta chain) in context. Self-reported history from a screening survey and questionnaire set each donor's cohort. Two negative PCRs, clearance, or symptom resolution were required of recovered Cohort 3 donors. This CDR3 has 18 amino acids. CDR1 and CDR2 from the germline V gene are LGHDT and YNNKEL (reference sequence). The V and J ends lost 4 bases and 6 bases respectively, with 26 bases between them. The data are from a study of blood T cell repertoires in COVID-19. Study in general: Material from acute and convalescent COVID-19 was sourced from the United States, Italy and Spain.

Per the study methods: Reference gene primer amplification yielded estimated nucleated cell counts. TCRdb's table, derived via immunoSEQ multiplex PCR, lists solely in-frame clones and lacks some. V and J calls plus clone size are reproduced from that table; the DNA served to infer D and trimming. The sample contains about 320,000 clones, roughly 90% of which appear only once. Material for sequencing was PBMCs or T cells enriched from blood (not recorded which). J is TRBJ2-3 and V is TRBV3-1 (or the pseudogene TRBV3-2); maybe TRBD2 (6 bases). The receptor's source is a woman in her late teens or twenties who had recovered from COVID-19. As DNA, the CDR3 is TGTGCCAGCAGCCCACCTTTACGTCGTCTTACTAGCTCGGATACGCAGTATTTT. It encodes CASSPPLRRLTSSDTQYF.